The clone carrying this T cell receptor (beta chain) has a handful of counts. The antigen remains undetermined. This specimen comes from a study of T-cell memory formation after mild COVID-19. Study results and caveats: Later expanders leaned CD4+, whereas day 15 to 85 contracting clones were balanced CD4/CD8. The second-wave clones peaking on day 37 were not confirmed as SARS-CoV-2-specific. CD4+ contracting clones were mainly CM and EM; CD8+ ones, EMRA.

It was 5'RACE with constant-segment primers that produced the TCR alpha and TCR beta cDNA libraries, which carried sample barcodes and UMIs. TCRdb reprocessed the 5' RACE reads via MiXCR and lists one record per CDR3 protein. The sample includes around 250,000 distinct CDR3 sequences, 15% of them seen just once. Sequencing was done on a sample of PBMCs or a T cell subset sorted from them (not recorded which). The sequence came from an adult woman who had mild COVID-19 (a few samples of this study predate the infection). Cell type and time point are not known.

The CDR3 loop is CSATPGDRFNYNEQFF. The CDR3 DNA follows: TGCAGTGCTACCCCCGGGGACAGGTTCAACTACAATGAGCAGTTCTTC. The V and J genes are TRBV20-1 and TRBJ2-1; TRBD1 matches at 8 bases. The CDR3 is 16 amino acids. CDR1 is DFQATT and CDR2 is SNEGSKA in the germline V gene (reference sequence). The J segment lost 3 bases and the V segment lost 4 bases, leaving 11 bases of the junction unmatched.